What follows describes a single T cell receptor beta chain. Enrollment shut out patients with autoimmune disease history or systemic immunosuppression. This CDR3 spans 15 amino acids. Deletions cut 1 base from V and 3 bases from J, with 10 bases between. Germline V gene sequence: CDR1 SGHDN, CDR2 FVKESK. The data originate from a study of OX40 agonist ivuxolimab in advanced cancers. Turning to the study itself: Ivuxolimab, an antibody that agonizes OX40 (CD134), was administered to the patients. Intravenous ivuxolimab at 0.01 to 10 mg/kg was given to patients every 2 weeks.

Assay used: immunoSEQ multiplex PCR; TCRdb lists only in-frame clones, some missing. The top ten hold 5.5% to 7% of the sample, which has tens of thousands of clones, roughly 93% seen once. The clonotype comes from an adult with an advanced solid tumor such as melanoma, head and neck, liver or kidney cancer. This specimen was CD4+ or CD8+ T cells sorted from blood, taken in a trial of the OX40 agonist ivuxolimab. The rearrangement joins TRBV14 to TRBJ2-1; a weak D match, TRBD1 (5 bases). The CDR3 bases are TGTGCCAGCAGCCAAGGGACACCCGACTACAATGAGCAGTTCTTC. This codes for CASSQGTPDYNEQFF.